The 31 T cell receptor beta chains below were found in one sample sequenced in a study of metastatic and nonmetastatic thyroid tumors. TCRdb recomputed clones from the PCR reads via MiXCR. The sample has about 52,000 clones, approximately 17% seen once. No treatment of any kind had been given to any patient before thyroid surgery. Sequencing was performed on blood. The source is a female donor with papillary thyroid cancer or a benign thyroid nodule (not recorded which). Some clones in this sample may be carry-over from other donors' samples.

In this sample, this clone turned up a few times. Other nucleotide sequences from this sample produce the same CDR3. V and J are TRBV6-1 and TRBJ2-3, with 8 bases identical to TRBD1. Germline CDR1 reads MNHNS; CDR2 reads SASEGT. V was pared by 7 bases and J by 5 bases, with 14 bases of the junction left unmatched. The length of the CDR3 is 16 residues. CDR3 region: CASMPRGQGAKDTQYF. The CDR3 DNA sequence: TGTGCCAGCATGCCTCGTGGGCAGGGGGCTAAAGATACGCAGTATTTT.

This clone was picked up many times. At one end the junction does not follow the germline gene, possibly because of a read error. The same CDR3 arises from other DNA sequences in this sample as well. The V and J genes are TRBV14 and TRBJ1-6; the D gene is possibly TRBD1 (5 bases). The CDR3 loop spans 16 amino acids. The germline gives CDR1 SGHDN, CDR2 FVKESK. The CDR3 sequence is CASSQVGRSYNSPLHF. CDR3 sequence (DNA): TGTGCCAGTAGCCAAGTGGGGCGTTCCTATAATTCACCCCTCCACTTT.

This clone was recorded many times. This chain connects TRBV6-5 to TRBJ1-2, with TRBD1 matching 8 bases. Germline values: CDR1 MNHEY, CDR2 SVGAGI. J lost 8 bases, V lost 2 bases, and 4 bases had no gene match. The CDR3 loop spans 13 amino acids. The DNA for the CDR3 is TGTGCCAGCAGTTACGAACAGGGGGGCGGCTACACCTTC. Protein: CASSYEQGGGYTF.

With respect to this clone: An end of the junction does not agree with germline; a read error may underlie this. The chain has TRBV6-1 and TRBJ2-6; perhaps TRBD1 as D (7 bases). Germline CDR1 MNHNS, CDR2 SASEGT. The CDR3 has 15 residues. DNA of the CDR3: TGTGCCAACAGCCAGGGGGGCTCTGGGGCCAAAGTCCTGACTTTC. It codes for CANSQGGSGAKVLTF.

In its sample, this clone was seen many times. V usage is TRBV30 and J usage is TRBJ2-7, with a tentative D call TRBD2 (6 bases). The CDR3 runs to 15 residues. The V gene's germline CDR1 is GTSNPN and CDR2 SVGIG (reference sequence). V lost 0 bases and J 4 bases, leaving 16 bases between the germline ends. The DNA of the CDR3 is TGTGCCTGGAGTGTACTAGGGGACTCGGAGTACGAGCAGTACTTC. Protein sequence: CAWSVLGDSEYEQYF.

This chain links TRBV4-2 with TRBJ1-1, with unresolved D. This CDR3 comprises 13 residues. Looked up from germline, CDR1 is LGHNA and CDR2 is YNFKEQ. Trimming took off 0 bases at V and 7 bases at J, with 9 bases between the two ends. CDR3 in amino acids: CASSQDPRLEAFF. The DNA for the CDR3 is TGTGCCAGCAGCCAAGATCCACGCCTTGAAGCTTTCTTT.

This clone was detected many times. The chain is built from TRBV18 and TRBJ1-2, with TRBD1 matching 7 bases. CDR1 and CDR2 from the germline V gene are KGHSH and LQKENI. The CDR3 has 15 amino acids. The J segment lost 8 bases and the V segment lost 0 bases, leaving 9 bases of the junction unmatched. The CDR3 is CASSPPAGGVLGYTF. In nucleotides, the CDR3 is TGTGCCAGCTCACCACCGGCAGGGGGTGTTTTGGGCTACACCTTC.

This clone was picked up many times. At the DNA level, this CDR3 is encoded by other sequences in the same sample as well. The chain combines TRBV24-1 with TRBJ2-5, with 7 bases identical to TRBD1. Germline loops: CDR1 KGHDR, CDR2 SFDVKD. J gave up 3 bases and V 4 bases, and 16 bases lay outside the gene matches. The CDR3 loop spans 18 amino acids. CDR3: CATSDPYAGTAGKETQYF. The CDR3, as DNA: TGTGCCACCAGTGACCCTTACGCCGGGACAGCTGGTAAAGAGACCCAGTACTTC.

This clone was counted many times. The chain recombines TRBV19 with TRBJ1-2; D call uncertain. V was shortened by 6 bases and J by 0 bases, with 8 bases between the two germline ends. Germline CDR1 and CDR2: LNHDA and SQIVND (reference sequence). The CDR3 spans 13 residues. The CDR3: CASSFSTNYGYTF. In DNA form, the CDR3 reads TGTGCCAGTAGCTTCTCAACTAACTATGGCTACACCTTC.

V is TRBV7-3 and J is TRBJ2-1; 8 bases line up with TRBD2. J was trimmed by 5 bases and V by 5 bases; bases with no gene match: 8. Germline-derived CDR1 and CDR2 are SGHTA and FQGTGA. This CDR3 is built from 15 residues. CDR3: CASSQGLEGDNEQFF. CDR3 nucleotides: TGTGCCAGCAGCCAGGGACTAGAGGGAGACAATGAGCAGTTCTTC.

J is TRBJ1-2 and V is TRBV19; D uncertain. The CDR3 runs 13 residues. CDR1 LNHDA and CDR2 SQIVND come from the germline V gene (reference sequence). The ends were cut back, 7 bases at V and 7 bases at J, with 16 bases in the middle. In nucleotides, the CDR3 is TGTGCCAGTAAACATGGTATTAGTCGTGGCTACACCTTC. Translating gives CASKHGISRGYTF.

In its sample, this clone was seen many times. The chain is built from TRBV20-1 and TRBJ2-1; D unresolved. The CDR3 extends over 14 amino acids. V was shortened by 6 bases and J by 8 bases, with 20 bases between the two germline ends. Germline V CDR1 and CDR2: DFQATT, SNEGSKA (reference sequence). CDR3 residues: CSAPLGHSVDEQFF. For the CDR3, the DNA is TGCAGTGCCCCTCTTGGCCATTCCGTCGATGAGCAGTTCTTC.

This clone came up many times. This chain joins TRBV28 and TRBJ2-4, with 10 bases aligning to TRBD2. Germline CDR1 is MDHEN and CDR2 is SYDVKM. This CDR3 has 17 amino acids. J lost 0 bases, V lost 5 bases, and 7 bases had no gene match. The CDR3 DNA is TGTGCCAGCAGTCCCTGGACTAGCGGTATAGCCAAAAACATTCAGTACTTC. Translated, it gives CASSPWTSGIAKNIQYF. Using reference TRBV28 and TRBJ2-4 for the parts outside the CDR3, the full variable domain is DVKVTQSSRYLVKRTGEKVFLECVQDMDHENMFWYRQDPGLGLRLIYFSYDVKMKEKGDIPEGYSVSREKKERFSLILESASTNQTSMYLCASSPWTSGIAKNIQYFGAGTRLSVL.

This clone was picked up many times. The CDR3 here is CASSLAPPQGYYEKLFF. In DNA form, the CDR3 reads TGTGCCAGCAGCTTAGCACCTCCGCAGGGGTATTACGAAAAACTGTTTTTT. The chain uses TRBV7-2 and TRBJ1-4; D might be TRBD1 (6 bases). Trimming stripped 0 bases from V and 8 bases from J, with 19 bases between. Germline values: CDR1 SGHTA, CDR2 FQGNSA. CDR3 length: 17 residues.

The J gene is TRBJ2-7, the V gene TRBV20-1; 9 bases align to TRBD1. CDR3 length equals 14 residues. Germline assignment: CDR1 DFQATT and CDR2 SNEGSKA (reference sequence). The V segment lost 8 bases and the J segment 4 bases; nucleotides outside the gene matches: 12. CDR3 nucleotides: TGCAGTTCCGGACGTACAGGGGGCAATTACGAGCAGTACTTC. It codes for CSSGRTGGNYEQYF.

Of note for this clone: Being one base from a much bigger clone, this may be a read error. V is TRBV11-1 and J is TRBJ2-1; 8 bases are a match to TRBD2. This CDR3 is built from 16 residues. Germline CDR1 and CDR2: SGHAT and FQDESV (reference sequence). The V gene end was trimmed by 5 bases and the J gene end by 1 base; junction bases not matched to a gene: 7. Here the CDR3 reads CASSRRAGVSYNEQFF. The CDR3 region has the DNA TGTGCCAGCAGCCGCAGAGCGGGGGTTTCCTACAATGAGCAGTTCTTC.

By proportion, this clone is medium-sized. The CDR3 here is CAGGGQGTPLHF. CDR3 coding DNA: TGTGCCGGGGGGGGACAGGGTACACCCCTCCACTTT. The V gene is TRBV28, the J gene TRBJ1-6, with 9 nucleotides matching TRBD1. Unmatched junction bases numbered 7, after V lost 11 bases and J lost 11 bases. The germline gives CDR1 MDHEN, CDR2 SYDVKM. The CDR3 is made up of 12 amino acids.

In regard to this clone: The junction and the germline gene differ at one end; a read error may be behind it. CDR3 DNA sequence: TGCAGTGCTAGAGATTCCGGGACAGAGGACACCGTGGAGCTGTTTTTT. Translation gives CSARDSGTEDTVELFF. The genes are TRBV20-1 and TRBJ2-2; 7 positions agree with TRBD1. Germline CDR1 and CDR2: DFQATT and SNEGSKA (reference sequence). The CDR3 extends over 16 amino acids.

There are many counts of this clone. The same CDR3 is also encoded by other DNA sequences in this sample. J is TRBJ2-7 and V is TRBV20-1, with 7 bases that match TRBD2. The V gene end was trimmed by 5 bases and the J gene end by 0 bases; junction bases not matched to a gene: 16. CDR1 DFQATT and CDR2 SNEGSKA come from the germline V gene (reference sequence). This CDR3 is 17 amino acids long. Here the CDR3 DNA reads TGCAGTGCTGAAACCAACTTAGCGGGCAGCAGCTCCTACGAGCAGTACTTC. Its protein is CSAETNLAGSSSYEQYF.

This clone was seen many times. The chain couples TRBV2 to TRBJ2-2; TRBD1 matches at 7 bases. Per the germline V gene, CDR1 is SNHLY and CDR2 is FYNNEI. The V and J ends lost 4 bases and 2 bases, in that order; junction bases with no gene match: 1. This CDR3 region has 14 residues. The CDR3 bases are TGTGCCAGCAGTGGACAGGGTAACACCGGGGAGCTGTTTTTT. Translated: CASSGQGNTGELFF. The variable domain in full, completed from reference TRBV2 and TRBJ2-2, reads EPEVTQTPSHQVTQMGQEVILRCVPISNHLYFYWYRQILGQKVEFLVSFYNNEISEKSEIFDDQFSVERPDGSNFTLKIRSTKLEDSAMYFCASSGQGNTGELFFGEGSRLTVL.

This clone has a count of ten or more. The genes are TRBV30 and TRBJ1-3; D perhaps matches TRBD1 (6 bases). CDR1 is GTSNPN and CDR2 is SVGIG in the germline V gene (reference sequence). V was trimmed by 1 base and J by 4 bases, leaving 14 bases between them. The CDR3 contains 15 residues. CDR3 in DNA: TGTGCCTGGAGTGACCGGCAGGGGATCGGAAACACCATATATTTT. This sequence encodes CAWSDRQGIGNTIYF.

Of note for this clone: This may stem from a read error, because a much larger clone lies one nucleotide away. The rearrangement joins TRBV7-3 to TRBJ2-5; D is perhaps TRBD1 (6 bases). This CDR3 region has 14 residues. The V gene lost 5 bases and the J gene lost 8 bases, with 18 bases spanning the gap. Germline CDR1 is SGHTA and CDR2 is FQGTGA. The CDR3 is CASSPPGQIHTQYF. The DNA of the CDR3 is TGTGCCAGCAGCCCACCCGGACAGATCCATACCCAGTACTTC. Supplemented by reference TRBV7-3 and TRBJ2-5, the full variable domain reads GAGVSQTPSNKVTEKGKYVELRCDPISGHTALYWYRQSLGQGPEFLIYFQGTGAADDSGLPNDRFFAVRPEGSVSTLKIQRTERGDSAVYLCASSPPGQIHTQYFGPGTRLLVL.

The CDR3 loop reads CASILRTSGRSYEQYF. The CDR3 DNA is TGTGCCAGTATTCTCCGGACTAGCGGGAGGTCCTACGAGCAGTACTTC. J is TRBJ2-7 and V is TRBV19; 14 nucleotides match TRBD2. The CDR3 runs 16 residues. Germline V gene sequence: CDR1 LNHDA, CDR2 SQIVND (reference sequence). The J segment lost 1 base and the V segment lost 7 bases, leaving 6 bases of the junction unmatched.

This clone showed up many times. Here the CDR3 reads CASSEAASGANVLTF. CDR3 nucleotide sequence: TGTGCCAGCAGTGAAGCCGCCTCTGGGGCCAACGTCCTGACTTTC. The chain links TRBV6-1 to TRBJ2-6; D call uncertain. The germline CDR1 and CDR2 sequences are MNHNS and SASEGT. CDR3 length: 15 amino acids. V lost 0 bases, J lost 0 bases, and 3 bases lay in between.

At least ten counts were recorded for this clone. This sample includes further DNA sequences coding for the same CDR3. The rearrangement links TRBV5-1 to TRBJ2-1, with D perhaps given as TRBD1 or TRBD2 (5 bases each). The ends were cut back, 4 bases at V and 3 bases at J, with 14 bases in the middle. The CDR3 extends over 15 amino acids. Germline-derived CDR1 and CDR2 are SGHRS and YFSETQ. The chain's CDR3 is CASSPGTWGYNEQFF. CDR3 coding DNA: TGCGCCAGCAGCCCGGGGACGTGGGGCTACAATGAGCAGTTCTTC. Filled out from reference TRBV5-1 and TRBJ2-1, the complete variable domain reads KAGVTQTPRYLIKTRGQQVTLSCSPISGHRSVSWYQQTPGQGLQFLFEYFSETQRNKGNFPGRFSGRQFSNSRSEMNVSTLELGDSALYLCASSPGTWGYNEQFFGPGTRLTVL.

This clone was observed many times. This chain joins TRBV2 and TRBJ1-2, with D unresolved. CDR3 length equals 14 residues. Germline V lookup: CDR1 SNHLY, CDR2 FYNNEI. With 2 bases removed from V and 1 base from J, the gap between germline ends came to 8 bases. In DNA, the CDR3 is TGTGCCAGCAGTGAATCCTTGAGTAACTATGGCTACACCTTC. Its protein product is CASSESLSNYGYTF.

In this sample, this clone turned up many times. The genes are TRBV5-1 and TRBJ1-5; 7 nucleotides align to TRBD1. Germline assignment: CDR1 SGHRS and CDR2 YFSETQ. This CDR3 has 15 amino acids. The V gene end was trimmed by 5 bases and the J gene end by 2 bases; junction bases not matched to a gene: 7. As DNA, the CDR3 is TGCGCCAGCAGTTTGACAGGGCTCGGCAATCAGCCCCAGCATTTT. Amino acids: CASSLTGLGNQPQHF.

Concerning this clone: The CDR3 does not end in the conserved phenylalanine or tryptophan, so this is likely a read error. Because the CDR3's place on the DNA is in doubt, the DNA is left out and the CDR3 is given as listed by TCRdb. The CDR3 sequence: CASSVGVNTEDFL. The chain combines TRBV12-3 or TRBV12-4 with TRBJ1-1. The CDR3 spans 13 residues, counting both ends.

This clone has ten or more counts. This chain links TRBV20-1 with TRBJ2-1; no definite D call. CDR1 is DFQATT, CDR2 SNEGSKA, per germline (reference sequence). The CDR3 extends over 10 amino acids. Trimming took 3 bases from V and 7 from J, leaving 4 bases between them. The CDR3 DNA sequence: TGCAGTGCTAGTTTGAATGAGCAGTTCTTC. It codes for CSASLNEQFF.

This clone was detected a few times. The chain uses TRBV27 and TRBJ1-1, with 9 bases that match TRBD1. CDR3 length: 18 amino acids. V trimming: 5 bases; J trimming: 1 base; junction bases outside the gene matches: 14. The germline V gene has CDR1 MNHEY and CDR2 SMNVEV (reference sequence). The CDR3 DNA follows: TGTGCCAGCAGTCCCACGGCGTACAGGGGGCGGACGAACACTGAAGCTTTCTTT. Translating gives CASSPTAYRGRTNTEAFF.

In its sample, this clone was seen many times. The chain has TRBV7-9 and TRBJ2-4, with D maybe TRBD2 (5 bases). V was shortened by 1 base and J by 10 bases, with 20 bases between the two germline ends. The CDR3 is 16 residues long. Germline CDR1 reads SEHNR; CDR2 reads FQNEAQ (reference sequence). CDR3 in DNA: TGTGCCAGCAGCTTAGAGAATATATTCGGAGGCCGGATTCAGTACTTC. This encodes CASSLENIFGGRIQYF.